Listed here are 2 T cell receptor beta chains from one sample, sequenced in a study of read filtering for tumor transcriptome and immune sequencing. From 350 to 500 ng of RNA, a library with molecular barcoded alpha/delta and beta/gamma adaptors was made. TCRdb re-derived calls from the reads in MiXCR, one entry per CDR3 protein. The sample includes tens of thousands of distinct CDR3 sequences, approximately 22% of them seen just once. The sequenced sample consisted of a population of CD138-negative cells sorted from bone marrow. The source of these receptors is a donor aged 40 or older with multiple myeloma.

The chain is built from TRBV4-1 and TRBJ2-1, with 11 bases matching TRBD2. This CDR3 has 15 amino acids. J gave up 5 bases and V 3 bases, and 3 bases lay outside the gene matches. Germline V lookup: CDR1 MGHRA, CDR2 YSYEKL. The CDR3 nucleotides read TGCGCCAGCAGCCACCTGGGACTAGCGGACAATGAGCAGTTCTTC. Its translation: CASSHLGLADNEQFF.

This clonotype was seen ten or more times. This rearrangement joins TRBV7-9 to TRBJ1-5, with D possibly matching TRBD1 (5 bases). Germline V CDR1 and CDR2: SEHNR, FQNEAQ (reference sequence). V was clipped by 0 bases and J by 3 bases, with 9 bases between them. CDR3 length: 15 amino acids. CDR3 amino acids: CASSLAGTDNQPQHF. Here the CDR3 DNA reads TGTGCCAGCAGCTTAGCTGGGACGGACAATCAGCCCCAGCATTTT.